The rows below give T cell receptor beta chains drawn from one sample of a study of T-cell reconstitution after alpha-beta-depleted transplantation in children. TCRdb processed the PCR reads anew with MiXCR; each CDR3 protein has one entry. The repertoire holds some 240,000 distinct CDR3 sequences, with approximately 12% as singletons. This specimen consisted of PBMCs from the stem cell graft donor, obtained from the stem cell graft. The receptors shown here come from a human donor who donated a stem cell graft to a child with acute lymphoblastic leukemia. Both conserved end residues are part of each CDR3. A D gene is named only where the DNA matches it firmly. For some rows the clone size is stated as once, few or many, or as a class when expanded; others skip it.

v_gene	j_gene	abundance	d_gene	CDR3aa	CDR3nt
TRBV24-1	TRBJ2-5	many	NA	CATSDSNRVEETQYF	TGTGCCACCAGTGATTCAAACAGGGTTGAAGAGACCCAGTACTTC
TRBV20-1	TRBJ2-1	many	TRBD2	CSARAPAGAGDEQFF	TGCAGTGCTAGAGCTCCAGCGGGGGCAGGTGATGAGCAGTTCTTC
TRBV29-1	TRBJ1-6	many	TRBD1	CSVDKRHWGQGSSPLHF	TGCAGCGTTGATAAGCGGCATTGGGGACAGGGATCCTCACCCCTCCACTTT
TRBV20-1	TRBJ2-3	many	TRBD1	CSPFRDRGDTQYF	TGCAGTCCCTTCCGGGACAGGGGTGATACGCAGTATTTT
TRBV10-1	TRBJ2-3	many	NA	CASSESGRLDTQYF	TGCGCCAGCAGTGAGTCGGGGCGGCTCGATACGCAGTATTTT
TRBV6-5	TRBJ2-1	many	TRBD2	CASRVTSGGFDEQFF	TGTGCCAGCAGGGTTACTAGCGGGGGATTCGATGAGCAGTTCTTC
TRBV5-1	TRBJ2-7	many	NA	CASSPGTSTYEQYF	TGCGCCAGCAGCCCGGGGACGTCTACCTACGAGCAGTACTTC
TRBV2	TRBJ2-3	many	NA	CASRVGGPTVTDTQYF	TGTGCCAGCAGGGTCGGGGGACCCACGGTCACAGATACGCAGTATTTT
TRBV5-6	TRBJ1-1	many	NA	CASSDLGDTEAFF	TGTGCCAGCAGCGATCTTGGGGACACTGAAGCTTTCTTT
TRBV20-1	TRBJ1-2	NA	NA	CSAREAGADYGYTF	TGCAGTGCTAGAGAGGCGGGGGCAGACTATGGCTACACCTTC
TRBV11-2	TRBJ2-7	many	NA	CASSLVRGGINEQYF	TGTGCCAGCAGCTTAGTAAGAGGGGGTATCAACGAGCAGTACTTC
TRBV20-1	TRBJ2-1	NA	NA	CSAREPGHEQFF	TGCAGTGCTAGAGAGCCAGGGCATGAGCAGTTCTTC
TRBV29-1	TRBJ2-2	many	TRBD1	CSVEQTGWYDRELFF	TGCAGCGTTGAGCAGACAGGGTGGTACGACCGGGAGCTGTTTTTT
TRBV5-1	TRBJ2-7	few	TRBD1	CASSPGQGAAGADEQYF	TGCGCCAGCAGCCCGGGACAGGGGGCGGCCGGTGCGGACGAGCAGTACTTC